Listed below are T cell receptor beta chains from one sample, sequenced in a study of Ad26.COV2.S vaccination and SARS-CoV-2 variants. Sequenced by immunoSEQ multiplex PCR; TCRdb stores in-frame clones only, minus some. In the table there are a few hundred thousand clones, about four fifths of which are singletons. The sequenced sample was peripheral blood, obtained in a trial of Ad26.COV2.S vaccine versus placebo. These TCRs come from a person aged 18-60 years who received the Ad26.COV2.S COVID-19 vaccine or a placebo. Each CDR3 is given with its conserved first and last residue. A D gene is named only where the DNA matches it firmly. The listing skips clone size in some rows; elsewhere it reads once, few, many or a size class.

TRBJ2-2	TRBV7-6	TRBD2	.	TGTGCCAGCAAAATAGGGACTACGAACACCGGGGAGCTGTTTTTT	CASKIGTTNTGELFF
TRBJ2-4	TRBV27	TRBD1	.	TGTGCCAGCAGTTCCGGGACAGGGGCCAAAAACATTCAGTACTTC	CASSSGTGAKNIQYF
TRBJ2-5	TRBV2	.	.	TGTGCCAGCAGTCGACTCGGGGAGACCCAGTACTTC	CASSRLGETQYF
TRBJ2-3	TRBV24-1	.	.	TGTGCCACCAGTGATTTAGACCGTCATCGCACAGATACGCAGTATTTT	CATSDLDRHRTDTQYF
TRBJ1-3	TRBV5-6	.	.	TGTGCCAGCAGCTTGGGGCAGCCTGGAAACACCATATATTTT	CASSLGQPGNTIYF
TRBJ2-2	TRBV2	.	.	TGTGCCAGCAGGGGCCTCACCCCCGGGGAGCTGTTTTTT	CASRGLTPGELFF
TRBJ2-5	TRBV20-1	.	.	TGCAGTGCTAGTCTCACGGGGGAGACCCAGTACTTC	CSASLTGETQYF
TRBJ2-7	TRBV27	.	.	TGTGCCAGCAAAGGTGGGGATAGGTACGAGCAGTACTTC	CASKGGDRYEQYF
TRBJ2-1	TRBV5-1	TRBD2	.	TGCGCCAGCAGCTTGGGTGGCGGGGGCTACAATGAGCAGTTCTTC	CASSLGGGGYNEQFF
TRBJ1-5	TRBV2	.	.	TGTGCCAGCAGTGATGAGAGGAATCAGCCCCAGCATTTT	CASSDERNQPQHF
TRBJ1-2	TRBV23-1	.	.	TGCGCCAGCAGTCAACGGTCCTCAGGAGGGAAGAATGGCTACACCTTC	CASSQRSSGGKNGYTF
TRBJ2-1	TRBV10-2	.	few	TGCGCCAGCAGAGAAAAAGAGGGTGAGCAGTTCTTC	CASREKEGEQFF
TRBJ2-7	TRBV2	TRBD1	.	TGTGCCAGCGGGAGACAGGGGAACTCCGAGCAGTACTTC	CASGRQGNSEQYF
TRBJ1-3	TRBV5-5	.	.	TGTGCCAGCAGCTTGGTGCGGCAGACCTTCTCTGGAAACACCATATATTTT	CASSLVRQTFSGNTIYF
TRBJ2-1	TRBV11-2	TRBD2	.	TGTGCCAGCAGCAACCCTAGCGGGAGCTCCTACAATGAGCAGTTCTTC	CASSNPSGSSYNEQFF
TRBJ1-1	TRBV19	TRBD1	.	TGTGCCAGTAGTCCCCGGACAGGGCGGTACACTGAAGCTTTCTTT	CASSPRTGRYTEAFF
TRBJ1-1	TRBV7-9	TRBD1	once	TGTGCCAGCAACCTTCTACAGGGGGCTACAAAAGGTGAAGCTTTCTTT	CASNLLQGATKGEAFF
TRBJ2-3	TRBV9	.	.	TGTGCCAGCAGCGCGGGAATAACAGATACGCAGTATTTT	CASSAGITDTQYF
TRBJ1-2	TRBV7-2	.	.	.	CASSLVSGPVGGYTF
TRBJ1-1	TRBV19	.	.	TGTGCCACCCGCCGGCGAAGGGGGGCCACTGAAGCTTTCTTT	CATRRRRGATEAFF
TRBJ2-5	TRBV11-2	.	.	TGTGCCAGCAGCCCTGTCCGGGTTCTGATGACCGAGACCCAGTACTTC	CASSPVRVLMTETQYF
TRBJ1-5	TRBV30	.	.	TGTGCCTGGAGTGGGAGGAATCAGCCCCAGCATTTT	CAWSGRNQPQHF
TRBJ2-7	TRBV3-1/TRBV3-2	.	.	TGTGCCAGCAGCCATACCGGGACTCTCTACGAGCAGTACTTC	CASSHTGTLYEQYF
TRBJ1-3	TRBV4-3	.	few	TGCGCCAGCAGCCAAGAAAGCCCAGTTAGCTCTGGAAACACCATATATTTT	CASSQESPVSSGNTIYF
TRBJ1-1	TRBV29-1	.	.	TGCAGCGTTGACGGGGCCCGGGGCACTGAAGCTTTCTTT	CSVDGARGTEAFF
TRBJ2-5	TRBV4-1	.	.	TGCGCCAGCAGCCAAGTTGGACTCCTGGGGACCCAGTACTTC	CASSQVGLLGTQYF